This paragraph covers one TCR beta chain sequence. Antigen specificity is unknown. The record originates from a study of shared clonotypes between healthy human individuals. A CD45RA+ naive subset and a CD45RA-negative memory subset were split from CD4+ cells. This CDR3 spans 14 amino acids. The germline gives CDR1 GTSNPN, CDR2 SVGIG (reference sequence). The V segment lost 2 bases and the J segment 0 bases; nucleotides outside the gene matches: 4. TCRdb keeps only in-frame clones here, not all; method: immunoSEQ multiplex PCR. Found here are roughly 1,100,000 clones, about 75% of them singletons; the top ten hold roughly 1.5%. General observations from the study: Although depth was large, rarefaction showed that sequencing of the sorted subsets was incomplete.

Source material: memory CD4+ T cells sorted from blood. Subset described: CD45RA-negative fraction. The chain is built from TRBV30 and TRBJ2-7; 7 bases are shared with TRBD2. This clonotype was sampled from a young man in good health. CDR3 loop: CAWSIRGVSYEQYF. As DNA, the CDR3 is TGTGCCTGGAGTATCCGGGGGGTCTCCTACGAGCAGTACTTC.